This T cell receptor (beta chain) was retrieved from a study of blood T cell repertoires in COVID-19. As for the study in general: Collection of acute and convalescent COVID-19 samples took place in the United States, Italy and Spain. Sources were T cells, B-cell-depleted T cells, or PBMCs; the material itself was cDNA or gDNA.

V was pared by 1 base and J by 12 bases, with 17 bases of the junction left unmatched. This CDR3 is built from 17 residues. The germline gives CDR1 SEHNR, CDR2 FQNEAQ (reference sequence). The Seattle site enrolled patients during active infection and followed them longitudinally. Original methodology: How many nucleated cells were present was estimated from reference gene primer amplification. The repertoire was sequenced with immunoSEQ multiplex PCR; TCRdb's copy has only in-frame clones and lacks some. V and J calls and clone size come straight from that table; D and trimming were deduced from the DNA. The sample has roughly 150,000 clones, around 87% seen once; the top ten hold roughly 13%.

The chain joins TRBV7-9 to TRBJ2-1, with 8 bases aligning to TRBD2. This clonotype was sampled from a man aged 18 to 29 with COVID-19, enrolled during active disease. Sample: peripheral blood. The CDR3 bases are TGTGCCAGCAGCTTAGGCGAGGGGAGAGGTAGCGGGATAGGGCAGTTCTTC. Amino acids: CASSLGEGRGSGIGQFF.